The rows below give T cell receptor beta chains drawn from one sample of a study of T cell repertoires in ileal Crohn's disease. TCRdb's copy holds only in-frame clones and misses some; the assay was immunoSEQ multiplex PCR. The data hold some 7,100 clones, with roughly 72% observed a single time. The material sequenced was ileal tissue. These receptors came from an adult with Crohn's disease. The CDR3 runs from the conserved cysteine through the conserved F or W. The D gene is left open where the match is weak. Clone sizes are given selectively: once, few, many, or a class where the clone is expanded.

j_call	d_call	clone_size	v_call	cdr3_aa	cdr3_nt
TRBJ1-1	-	-	TRBV5-4	CASSQGSQGAEAFF	TGTGCCAGCAGCCAGGGTAGCCAAGGGGCTGAAGCTTTCTTT
TRBJ2-4	TRBD1	-	TRBV7-2	CASSLGQGDIQYF	TGTGCCAGCAGCTTAGGACAGGGCGACATTCAGTACTTC
TRBJ1-1	-	-	TRBV7-2	CASSLPTNSEAFF	TGTGCCAGCAGCTTACCCACGAACTCTGAAGCTTTCTTT
TRBJ2-3	-	-	TRBV7-8	CASTIRGAGTQYF	TGTGCCAGCACCATCAGGGGGGCAGGTACGCAGTATTTT
TRBJ2-1	TRBD1	few	TRBV5-1	CASSLLMGQGDNEQFF	TGCGCCAGCAGCTTGCTTATGGGACAGGGAGACAATGAGCAGTTCTTC
TRBJ2-6	TRBD1	-	TRBV18	CASTPGGASNVLTF	TGTGCCAGCACCCCAGGGGGCGCCTCCAACGTCCTGACTTTC
TRBJ1-2	TRBD1	-	TRBV4-1	CASRRAFGTGGYGYTF	TGCGCCAGCAGGCGAGCGTTTGGGACAGGGGGATATGGCTACACCTTC
TRBJ1-1	-	once	TRBV30	CAWSVRGTEAFF	TGTGCCTGGAGTGTTAGGGGGACTGAAGCTTTCTTT
TRBJ2-7	TRBD1	-	TRBV10-3	CAIRPGQGLYEQYF	TGTGCCATCAGGCCGGGACAGGGATTATACGAGCAGTACTTC
TRBJ1-6	-	-	TRBV27	CASSVTRGGNSPLHF	TGTGCCAGCAGTGTCACTCGGGGGGGGAATTCACCCCTCCACTTT
TRBJ1-2	TRBD1	-	TRBV10-1	CSRGGRGTGSWYGYTF	TGCTCGAGAGGTGGGAGAGGGACAGGGAGTTGGTATGGCTACACCTTC
TRBJ1-5	-	-	TRBV18	CASSPTSDYSNQPQHF	TGTGCCAGCTCACCAACGTCAGACTATAGCAATCAGCCCCAGCATTTT
TRBJ2-5	-	once	TRBV5-1	CASSLAGETQYF	TGCGCCAGCAGCTTGGCGGGGGAGACCCAGTACTTC
TRBJ2-7	-	-	TRBV7-2	CASSFTPGQPYEQYF	TGTGCCAGCAGCTTCACTCCGGGACAACCCTACGAGCAGTACTTC
TRBJ2-7	-	-	TRBV4-1	CASSYRRDDLREQYF	TGCGCCAGCAGCTACAGGCGGGACGATCTGAGGGAGCAGTACTTC
TRBJ2-7	TRBD2	-	TRBV30	CAWRPSGASYEQYF	TGTGCCTGGAGACCCAGCGGGGCCTCCTACGAGCAGTACTTC
TRBJ2-1	TRBD2	-	TRBV7-9	CASRPMAGGNEQFF	TGTGCCAGCAGACCTATGGCCGGGGGGAATGAGCAGTTCTTC
TRBJ2-3	TRBD2	-	TRBV11-3	CASSLGTSGGGDTQYF	TGTGCCAGCAGCTTAGGGACTAGCGGGGGGGGCGATACGCAGTATTTT
TRBJ2-2	TRBD1	-	TRBV25-1	CASSGGQANTGELFF	TGTGCCAGCAGTGGGGGACAGGCCAACACCGGGGAGCTGTTTTTT
TRBJ2-5	TRBD1	-	TRBV13	CASSLRDRVIGTQYF	TGTGCCAGCAGCTTACGGGACAGGGTAATTGGGACCCAGTACTTC
TRBJ2-1	TRBD2	-	TRBV7-6	CASSSGGLAGDYNEQFF	TGTGCCAGCAGCTCGGGAGGTCTAGCGGGGGACTACAATGAGCAGTTCTTC
TRBJ2-6	-	-	TRBV27	CASSTQGGGITGANVLTF	TGTGCCAGCAGTACCCAAGGGGGCGGGATAACTGGGGCCAACGTCCTGACTTTC
TRBJ1-5	TRBD1	few	TRBV5-1	CASSPGDRADQPQHF	TGCGCCAGCAGCCCGGGCGACAGGGCTGACCAGCCCCAGCATTTT
TRBJ1-6	-	-	TRBV6-1	CASSERGPNSPLHF	TGTGCCAGCAGTGAAAGGGGCCCTAATTCACCCCTCCACTTT
TRBJ1-5	TRBD1	-	TRBV5-4	CASSFGGQINQPQHF	TGTGCCAGCAGCTTTGGGGGACAGATCAATCAGCCCCAGCATTTT
TRBJ1-1	-	once	TRBV4-2	CASSLQVWNTEAFF	TGTGCCAGCAGCCTTCAGGTTTGGAACACTGAAGCTTTCTTT
TRBJ2-1	-	-	TRBV7-8	CASSLELGAERVRSEQFF	TGTGCCAGCAGCTTAGAACTCGGAGCGGAGAGGGTTCGATCTGAGCAGTTCTTC
TRBJ1-3	-	large	TRBV5-8	CASSLQGSLNTIYF	TGTGCCAGCAGCTTACAGGGATCCCTCAACACCATATATTTT
TRBJ2-1	TRBD2	-	TRBV19	CASIPSGGENEQFF	TGTGCCAGTATCCCTAGCGGGGGAGAGAATGAGCAGTTCTTC
TRBJ2-2	TRBD1	few	TRBV30	CAWRVQGNTFTGELFF	TGTGCCTGGAGAGTACAGGGGAACACCTTTACCGGGGAGCTGTTTTTT
TRBJ1-5	-	-	TRBV6-1	CASSGQYNQPQHF	TGTGCCAGCAGTGGGCAGTACAATCAGCCCCAGCATTTT